Listed below are T cell receptor beta chains from one sample, sequenced in a study of low-dose radiotherapy and immunotherapy resistance in tumors. One entry per CDR3 protein, called by TCRdb with MiXCR from the reads. The sample shows tens of thousands of distinct CDR3 sequences, around 25% of them seen only once. Sequences were derived from PBMCs, sampled after low-dose radiotherapy plus immunotherapy. These receptors all come from a male donor with prostate cancer. CDR3s include the opening cysteine and the closing phenylalanine or tryptophan. D genes are given only for firm matches. Size is omitted from some rows. Given values are once, few, many or a class for expanded clones.

D gene: -
V gene: TRBV7-8
J gene: TRBJ2-5
clone size: many
CDR3 protein: CASSLQDGQETQYF
CDR3 DNA: TGTGCCAGCAGCTTACAGGACGGTCAAGAGACCCAGTACTTC

D gene: -
V gene: TRBV7-2
J gene: TRBJ1-6
clone size: many
CDR3 protein: CASSFQGSNSPLHF
CDR3 DNA: TGTGCCAGCAGCTTCCAGGGGTCTAATTCACCCCTCCACTTT

D gene: -
V gene: TRBV6-2/TRBV6-3
J gene: TRBJ2-1
clone size: -
CDR3 protein: CASRETGAYNEQFF
CDR3 DNA: TGTGCCAGCAGAGAGACAGGAGCGTACAATGAGCAGTTCTTC

D gene: -
V gene: TRBV18
J gene: TRBJ1-1
clone size: many
CDR3 protein: CASSQDLMNTEAFF
CDR3 DNA: TGTGCCAGCTCACAAGACCTCATGAACACTGAAGCTTTCTTT

D gene: -
V gene: TRBV12-3/TRBV12-4
J gene: TRBJ2-1
clone size: few
CDR3 protein: CASTLNRGGLSQFF
CDR3 DNA: TGTGCCAGCACTTTAAACAGGGGGGGACTGTCGCAGTTCTTC

D gene: -
V gene: TRBV10-3
J gene: TRBJ1-5
clone size: many
CDR3 protein: CAIRAGGGGGQPQHF
CDR3 DNA: TGTGCCATCAGGGCGGGGGGCGGCGGTGGCCAGCCCCAGCATTTT

D gene: TRBD2
V gene: TRBV10-3
J gene: TRBJ2-1
clone size: many
CDR3 protein: CATLIAGAGANEQFF
CDR3 DNA: TGTGCCACCTTAATAGCGGGAGCGGGAGCCAATGAGCAGTTCTTC

D gene: -
V gene: TRBV10-3
J gene: TRBJ2-2
clone size: -
CDR3 protein: CASSFGRVAGELFF
CDR3 DNA: TGTGCCAGCAGTTTCGGCAGGGTGGCCGGGGAGCTGTTTTTT

D gene: -
V gene: TRBV6-1
J gene: TRBJ2-5
clone size: many
CDR3 protein: CASSEAGGLPYPTQYF
CDR3 DNA: TGTGCCAGCAGTGAAGCCGGAGGACTTCCCTATCCGACCCAGTACTTC

D gene: TRBD1
V gene: TRBV10-3
J gene: TRBJ2-2
clone size: many
CDR3 protein: CATLGGQANTGELFF
CDR3 DNA: TGTGCCACTTTGGGTGGACAGGCGAACACCGGGGAGCTGTTTTTT

D gene: -
V gene: TRBV24-1
J gene: TRBJ2-7
clone size: many
CDR3 protein: CATSDSRVHRGGKDTYEQYF
CDR3 DNA: TGTGCCACCAGTGACAGCAGGGTGCACAGGGGGGGGAAGGACACCTACGAGCAGTACTTC

D gene: -
V gene: TRBV21-1
J gene: TRBJ2-4
clone size: -
CDR3 protein: CASSKDGVVLAKNIQYF
CDR3 DNA: TGTGCCAGCAGCAAAGATGGCGTCGTCCTAGCCAAAAACATTCAGTACTTC

D gene: TRBD1
V gene: TRBV5-5
J gene: TRBJ2-6
clone size: -
CDR3 protein: CASSQTGPSGANVLTF
CDR3 DNA: TGTGCCAGCTCACAGACAGGGCCCTCTGGGGCCAACGTCCTGACTTTC

D gene: TRBD1
V gene: TRBV4-2
J gene: TRBJ2-3
clone size: -
CDR3 protein: CASSPRGQGLGDTQYF
CDR3 DNA: TGTGCCAGCAGCCCCAGAGGACAGGGTCTCGGAGATACGCAGTATTTT

D gene: -
V gene: TRBV7-9
J gene: TRBJ2-7
clone size: many
CDR3 protein: CASSSGTGTLRGEQYF
CDR3 DNA: TGTGCCAGCAGCTCCGGTACCGGGACGTTAAGGGGCGAGCAGTACTTC

D gene: -
V gene: TRBV5-1
J gene: TRBJ2-7
clone size: many
CDR3 protein: CASSREGRTYEQYF
CDR3 DNA: TGCGCCAGCAGCCGTGAAGGAAGGACCTACGAGCAGTACTTC